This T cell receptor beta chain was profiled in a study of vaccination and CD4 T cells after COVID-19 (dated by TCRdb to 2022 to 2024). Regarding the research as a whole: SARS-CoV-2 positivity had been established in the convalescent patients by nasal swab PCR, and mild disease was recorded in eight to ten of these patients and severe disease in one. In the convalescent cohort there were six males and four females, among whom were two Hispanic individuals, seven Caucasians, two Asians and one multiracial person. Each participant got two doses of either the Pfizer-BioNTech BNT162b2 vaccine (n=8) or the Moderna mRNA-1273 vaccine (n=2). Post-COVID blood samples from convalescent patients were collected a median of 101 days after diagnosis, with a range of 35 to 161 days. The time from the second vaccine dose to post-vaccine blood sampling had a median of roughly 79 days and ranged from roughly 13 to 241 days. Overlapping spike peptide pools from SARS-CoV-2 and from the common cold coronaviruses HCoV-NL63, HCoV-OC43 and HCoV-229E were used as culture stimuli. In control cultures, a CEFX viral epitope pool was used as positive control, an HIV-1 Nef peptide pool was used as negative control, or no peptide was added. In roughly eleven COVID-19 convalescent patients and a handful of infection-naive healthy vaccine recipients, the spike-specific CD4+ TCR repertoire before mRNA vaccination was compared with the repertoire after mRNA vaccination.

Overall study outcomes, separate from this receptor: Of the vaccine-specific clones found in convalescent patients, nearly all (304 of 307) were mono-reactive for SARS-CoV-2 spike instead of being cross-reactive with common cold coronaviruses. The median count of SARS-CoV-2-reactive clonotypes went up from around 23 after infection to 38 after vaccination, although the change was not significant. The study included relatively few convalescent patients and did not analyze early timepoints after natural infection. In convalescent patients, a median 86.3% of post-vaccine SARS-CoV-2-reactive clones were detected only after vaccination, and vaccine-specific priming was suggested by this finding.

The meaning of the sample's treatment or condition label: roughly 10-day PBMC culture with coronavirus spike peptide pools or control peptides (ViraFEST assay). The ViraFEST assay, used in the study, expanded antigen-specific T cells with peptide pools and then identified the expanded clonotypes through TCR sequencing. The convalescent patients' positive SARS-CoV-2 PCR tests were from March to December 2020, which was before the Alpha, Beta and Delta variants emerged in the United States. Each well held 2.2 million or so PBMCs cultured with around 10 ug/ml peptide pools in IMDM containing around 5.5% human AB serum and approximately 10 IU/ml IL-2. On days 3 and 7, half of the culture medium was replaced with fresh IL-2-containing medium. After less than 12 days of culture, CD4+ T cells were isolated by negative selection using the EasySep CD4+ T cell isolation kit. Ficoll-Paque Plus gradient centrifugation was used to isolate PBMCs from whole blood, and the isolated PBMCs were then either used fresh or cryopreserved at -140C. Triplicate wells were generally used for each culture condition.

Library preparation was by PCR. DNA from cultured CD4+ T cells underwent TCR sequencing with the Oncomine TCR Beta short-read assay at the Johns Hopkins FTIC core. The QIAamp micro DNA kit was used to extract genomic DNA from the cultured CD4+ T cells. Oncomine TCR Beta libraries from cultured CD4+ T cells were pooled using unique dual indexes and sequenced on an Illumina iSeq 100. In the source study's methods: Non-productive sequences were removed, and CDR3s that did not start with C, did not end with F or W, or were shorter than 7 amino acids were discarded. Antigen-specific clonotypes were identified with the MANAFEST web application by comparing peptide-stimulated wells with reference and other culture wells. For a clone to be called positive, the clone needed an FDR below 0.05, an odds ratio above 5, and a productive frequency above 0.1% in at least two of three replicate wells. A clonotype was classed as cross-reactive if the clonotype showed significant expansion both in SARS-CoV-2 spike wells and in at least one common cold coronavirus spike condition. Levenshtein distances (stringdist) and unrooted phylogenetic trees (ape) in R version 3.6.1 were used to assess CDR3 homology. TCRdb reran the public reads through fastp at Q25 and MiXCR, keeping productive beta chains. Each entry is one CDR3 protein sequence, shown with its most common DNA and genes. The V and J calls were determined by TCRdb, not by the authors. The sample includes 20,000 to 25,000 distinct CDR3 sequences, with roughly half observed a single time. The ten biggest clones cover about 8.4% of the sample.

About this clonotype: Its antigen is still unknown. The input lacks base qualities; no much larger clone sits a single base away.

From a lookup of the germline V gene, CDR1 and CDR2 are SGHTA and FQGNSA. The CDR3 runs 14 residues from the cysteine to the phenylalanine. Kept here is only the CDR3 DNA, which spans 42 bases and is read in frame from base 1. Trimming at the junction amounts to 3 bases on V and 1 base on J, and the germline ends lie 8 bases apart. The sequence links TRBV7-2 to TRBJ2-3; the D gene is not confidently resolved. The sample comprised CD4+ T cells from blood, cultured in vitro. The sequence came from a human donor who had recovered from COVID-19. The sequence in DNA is TGTGCCAGCAGCTTGGCGGTCGGCACAGATACGCAGTATTTT. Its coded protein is CASSLAVGTDTQYF.